This TCR beta chain was profiled in a study of T cell responses to AZD1222 COVID-19 vaccine listed by TCRdb under 2021. Study-wide context: AZD1222 recipients with second doses at about 4 weeks or about 12 weeks were pooled, because spike-specific TCR depth and breadth did not differ between schedules. A total of more than 230 trial participants underwent TCR sequencing, of whom 207 received two doses of AZD1222 and about 25 received two doses of the MenACWY control vaccine. Trial participants were enrolled into age subgroups of 18-55, 56-69 and 70-plus years, which contained about 160, 30 and 59 TCR-sequenced participants, respectively.

Study-wide conclusions, independent of this receptor: In the small 56-69-year group, the increase in depth fell short of significance, most likely because of low power. Because no samples from the day 14 peak response were available, repertoires could be characterized only after the peak T cell response. Conclusions about previously exposed vaccinees were limited because only 6 or 7 AZD1222 recipients were SARS-CoV-2 seropositive at baseline. Most participants were white British and females outnumbered males, and the authors suggested that clonal diversity may have been underestimated. The vaccine-associated CD4 TCRs covered the entire spike protein, and the dominant responses fell in regions 160-218 and 743-854. A significant rise in spike-specific TCR breadth and depth was observed after two AZD1222 doses relative to day 0 and relative to MenACWY recipients. Epitopes outside the regions mutated in the B.1.351 and B.1.1.7 variants were reportedly recognized by nearly half of the unique spike-specific TCRs.

According to the study, the label for this sample's time point signals: baseline before first vaccination. The vaccinee samples were drawn from two UK trials, COV001 and COV002, one of which was a single-blind randomized controlled phase 2/3 trial testing AZD1222 (ChAdOx1 nCoV-19) in healthy adults. Trial participant PBMC samples were collected at day 0 and day 28 after the second dose for TCRbeta chain sequencing. In regard to this clone: The antigen this receptor binds is unknown. No base-level quality is on record; no much larger clone is a single base apart.

V is cut back by 6 bases and J by 0 bases, with 6 bases in the junction unmatched. Including cysteine and phenylalanine, the CDR3 has 15 amino acids. Of all the DNA, just the CDR3 is kept, 45 bases in frame from base 1. CDR1 and CDR2, looked up from the germline V gene (reference sequence), are LNHDA and SQIVND. The CDR3 regions of human TCRbeta chains were analyzed by immunosequencing. The published analysis was carried out like this. Repertoire TCRs were matched against a reference library of SARS-CoV-2-specific TCRs generated with the MIRA antigen-specificity platform. Breadth was defined as the fraction of unique TCRs that were SARS-CoV-2-associated. Depth was defined as the fraction of total T cells that were SARS-CoV-2-associated. Using the MIRA data, each spike-specific TCR was assigned both to the spike region to which the TCR was reactive and to a CD4 or CD8 class. Log10-transformed breadth and depth values were compared by one-way ANOVA with Sidak's multiple comparisons tests. This immuneACCESS table, as held by TCRdb, lists in-frame sequences with V and J called but not all clones. Of the missing ones, under half trace to an unresolved V gene in checked studies; the others have no known cause. V and J calls and clone size are those listed in that table; D and trimming were worked out from the DNA. The sample yields a few hundred thousand clones; 93% were counted once. Of the sample, roughly 0.6% falls within the top ten clones.

Sequenced here: peripheral blood, sampled on day 0 of AZD1222 vaccination. Recombination joined TRBV19 with TRBJ2-7; 9 bases in the middle match TRBD2. The receptor comes from an adult in good health. The DNA sequence is TGTGCCAGTAGCCTAGCGGGACGGCCCTCCTACGAGCAGTACTTC. This codes for CASSLAGRPSYEQYF.